This entry lists 29 T cell receptor beta chains sequenced from one sample in a study of blood T cell repertoires in COVID-19. Sequenced by immunoSEQ multiplex PCR; TCRdb stores in-frame clones only, minus some. This table holds 300,000 to 400,000 clones, around nine tenths found once. The specimen was PBMCs or T cells enriched from blood (not recorded which). The receptor source for this set is a woman aged 25 to 45 who had been exposed to COVID-19.

The rearrangement joins TRBV28 to TRBJ1-2; no clear D gene. Germline V CDR1 and CDR2: MDHEN, SYDVKM. This CDR3 comprises 10 residues. V lost 4 bases to trimming and J lost 5 bases, with 2 bases between them. This CDR3 is CASSSYGYTF. DNA of the CDR3: TGTGCCAGCAGTTCGTATGGCTACACCTTC.

The rearrangement uses TRBV11-2 and TRBJ1-6; 10 positions match TRBD1. V gave up 5 bases and J gave up 5 bases; unmatched junction bases: 6. This CDR3 is built from 16 residues. CDR1 is SGHAT and CDR2 is FQNNGV in the germline V gene. CDR3: CASSRDRGGNNSPLHF. CDR3 DNA: TGTGCCAGCAGCCGGGACAGGGGAGGCAATAATTCACCCCTCCACTTT. The full variable domain, completed using reference TRBV11-2 and TRBJ1-6, is EAGVAQSPRYKIIEKRQSVAFWCNPISGHATLYWYQQILGQGPKLLIQFQNNGVVDDSQLPKDRFSAERLKGVDSTLKIQPAKLEDSAVYLCASSRDRGGNNSPLHFGNGTRLTVT.

This chain joins TRBV27 and TRBJ1-6, with a weak D call TRBD1 (5 bases). The V gene lost 3 bases and the J gene lost 13 bases, with 19 bases spanning the gap. Germline lookup yields CDR1 MNHEY and CDR2 SMNVEV (reference sequence). This CDR3 comprises 15 residues. The DNA of the CDR3 is TGTGCCAGCAGTTTGGGGATCGGACACCTAATTCCCCTCCACTTT. This codes for CASSLGIGHLIPLHF.

Turning to this clone: The same CDR3 arises from other DNA sequences in this sample as well. V and J are TRBV7-2 and TRBJ2-2; maybe TRBD1 (6 bases). V gave up 4 bases and J gave up 3 bases, with 9 bases separating them. Germline CDR1 SGHTA, CDR2 FQGNSA. The CDR3 is 14 residues long. The CDR3 nucleotides are TGTGCCAGCAGCTCTTACAGGGACACCGGGGAGCTGTTTTTT. Amino acid sequence: CASSSYRDTGELFF.

This chain links TRBV21-1 with TRBJ2-2; the D call in the table, TRBD1, was not verified against the DNA. TRBV21-1 is listed as a pseudogene. CDR3 size: 12 residues. The DNA of the CDR3 is TGTGCCAGCAATGGGGCCACCGGGGAGCTGTTTTTT. It translates to CASNGATGELFF.

The chain joins TRBV5-6 to TRBJ2-7, with 7 bases lining up with TRBD2. Germline assignment: CDR1 SGHDT and CDR2 YYEEEE. The J segment lost 0 bases and the V segment lost 4 bases, leaving 13 bases of the junction unmatched. The CDR3 runs 17 residues. The DNA of the CDR3 is TGTGCCAGCAGCACCCGACCGACTAGCCCTAGCTCCTACGAGCAGTACTTC. This sequence encodes CASSTRPTSPSSYEQYF.

The chain links TRBV5-1 to TRBJ1-2; D not certain. The ends were cut back, 4 bases at V and 3 bases at J, with 16 bases in the middle. The CDR3 covers 15 residues. The V gene's germline CDR1 is SGHRS and CDR2 YFSETQ. CDR3 protein: CASSTTGREDYGYTF. The CDR3, as DNA: TGCGCCAGCAGCACCACGGGGAGGGAGGACTATGGCTACACCTTC.

CDR3 nucleotide sequence: TGTGCCAGCAGCTTGGATCGGGGACAGTACACCGGGGAGCTGTTTTTT. It translates to CASSLDRGQYTGELFF. The rearrangement links TRBV5-6 to TRBJ2-2, with 7 nucleotides matching TRBD1. This CDR3 contains 16 residues. The junction had 5 bases not matched to a gene; V was cut back by 0 bases and J by 3 bases. CDR1 and CDR2 from the germline V gene are SGHDT and YYEEEE.

The CDR3 DNA reads TGCGCCAGCAGCGAGAGTCCTCGCACCTCCTACGAGCAGTACTTC. Protein sequence: CASSESPRTSYEQYF. V usage is TRBV5-1 and J usage is TRBJ2-7; D gene unclear. V shed 4 bases and J shed 0 bases, with 14 bases lying between them. CDR1 is SGHRS and CDR2 is YFSETQ in the germline V gene. The CDR3 is 15 amino acids.

This rearrangement joins TRBV5-1 to TRBJ1-1, with 12 positions matching TRBD1. The CDR3 is 15 amino acids. Trimming at V came to 3 bases and at J to 5 bases, leaving 5 bases not matched to a gene. Looked up from germline, CDR1 is SGHRS and CDR2 is YFSETQ. In DNA, the CDR3 is TGCGCCAGCAGCTCGCCGGGACAGGGGGCAACTGAAGCTTTCTTT. This translates into CASSSPGQGATEAFF. The entire variable domain, with the rest obtained from reference TRBV5-1 and TRBJ1-1, is as follows: KAGVTQTPRYLIKTRGQQVTLSCSPISGHRSVSWYQQTPGQGLQFLFEYFSETQRNKGNFPGRFSGRQFSNSRSEMNVSTLELGDSALYLCASSSPGQGATEAFFGQGTRLTVV.

The genes are TRBV5-4 and TRBJ2-1; 16 bases match TRBD2. CDR3 length equals 19 residues. Germline V gene data show CDR1 as SGHNT and CDR2 as YYREEE (reference sequence). Losses at the gene ends were 4 bases for V and 6 bases for J; bases not matched to a gene: 13. CDR3 DNA: TGTGCCAGCAGCGTACCGGGACTAGCGGGGGGGCCTTTGGTCAATGAGCAGTTCTTC. This translates into CASSVPGLAGGPLVNEQFF.

This clone was picked up a small number of times. The chain carries TRBV6-5 and TRBJ2-5, with 10 bases matching TRBD1. This CDR3 is 14 amino acids long. Trimming took 7 bases from V and 5 from J; bases not matched to a gene: 7. The germline V gene encodes CDR1 MNHEY and CDR2 SVGAGI. The CDR3 is CASTRDRGKETQYF. In DNA, the CDR3 is TGTGCCAGCACCAGGGACAGGGGTAAGGAGACCCAGTACTTC.

With regard to this clone: Other DNA sequences in the sample encode the same CDR3. This chain uses TRBV4-3 with TRBJ1-1, with TRBD1 matching over 7 bases. Germline V gives CDR1 LGHNA, CDR2 YSLEER. The CDR3 is made up of 15 amino acids. J gave up 1 base and V 0 bases, and 2 bases lay outside the gene matches. The CDR3 loop reads CASSQDRQGNTEAFF. For the CDR3, the DNA is TGCGCCAGCAGCCAAGATAGACAGGGGAACACTGAAGCTTTCTTT.

The chain combines TRBV2 with TRBJ1-1; D uncertain. The CDR3 is 13 amino acids. V was shortened by 0 bases and J by 10 bases, with 12 bases between the two germline ends. The V gene's germline CDR1 is SNHLY and CDR2 FYNNEI. In DNA, the CDR3 is TGTGCCAGCAGTGAAGCCGACCGGCCGGGAGCTTTCTTT. Protein product: CASSEADRPGAFF.

V is TRBV6-5 and J is TRBJ2-3, with D possibly TRBD2 on 5 matching bases. Per the germline V gene, CDR1 is MNHEY and CDR2 is SVGAGI. Deletions cut 6 bases from V and 0 bases from J, with 13 bases between. The CDR3 length is 15 residues. DNA of the CDR3: TGTGCCAGCAGCCGCGACTGGAGGAGCACAGATACGCAGTATTTT. Translating gives CASSRDWRSTDTQYF.

The table lists this clone with a few counts. This chain connects TRBV6-6 to TRBJ2-7; 7 positions agree with TRBD1. CDR1 and CDR2 (germline): MNHNY, SVGAGI (reference sequence). The CDR3 loop spans 15 amino acids. The V and J ends lost 4 bases and 4 bases, in that order; junction bases with no gene match: 10. In nucleotides, the CDR3 is TGTGCCAGCAGTTCGGAGACAGGGTCTCGGTACGAGCAGTACTTC. It translates to CASSSETGSRYEQYF.

The chain joins TRBV10-3 to TRBJ1-5; D is unresolved. The CDR3 extends over 13 amino acids. Germline CDR1 and CDR2: ENHRY and SYGVKD. V was shortened by 6 bases and J by 4 bases, with 10 bases between the two germline ends. Here the CDR3 DNA reads TGTGCCATCAGCCCCACCGGTAATCAGCCCCAGCATTTT. The encoded protein is CAISPTGNQPQHF.

The chain recombines TRBV2 with TRBJ2-5, with 8 bases fitting TRBD2. The CDR3 consists of 16 residues. Trimming cost V 4 bases and J 3 bases; bases outside gene matches: 10. Germline values: CDR1 SNHLY, CDR2 FYNNEI. The CDR3 sequence is CASSGTSGLSKETQYF. As DNA, the CDR3 is TGTGCCAGCAGTGGAACTAGCGGCTTGAGTAAAGAGACCCAGTACTTC.

V is TRBV4-3 and J is TRBJ2-7; tentatively, D is TRBD1 (5 bases). Between the trimmed V and J ends, which lost 2 bases and 3 bases, there was a span of 17 bases. The CDR3 is 16 amino acids. Looked up from germline, CDR1 is LGHNA and CDR2 is YSLEER. Written as DNA, the CDR3 is TGCGCCAGCAGCCAACAAGCAGGGATACTAAGCTACGAGCAGTACTTC. Translating gives CASSQQAGILSYEQYF.

The gene calls are TRBV5-5 and TRBJ2-3, with 8 bases identical to TRBD1. V trimming: 2 bases; J trimming: 10 bases; junction bases outside the gene matches: 15. The CDR3 extends over 16 amino acids. Germline CDR1 SGHKS, CDR2 YYEKEE (reference sequence). CDR3 sequence: CASSFTFQGARRAQYF. CDR3 coding DNA: TGTGCCAGCAGCTTTACATTCCAGGGGGCTCGTCGAGCGCAGTATTTT.

The rearrangement links TRBV3-1 (or the pseudogene TRBV3-2) to TRBJ1-2, with D perhaps TRBD1 (6 bases). Germline V gene sequence: CDR1 LGHDT, CDR2 YNNKEL (reference sequence). V gave up 4 bases and J gave up 5 bases, with 20 bases separating them. The CDR3 is 16 amino acids. This chain's CDR3 is CASSLGRPGGLYGYTF. The DNA of the CDR3 is TGTGCCAGCAGCCTTGGACGGCCCGGGGGGCTTTATGGCTACACCTTC.

V and J are TRBV12-3 or TRBV12-4 and TRBJ2-5, with D unresolved. The V gene lost 3 bases and the J gene lost 4 bases, with 6 bases spanning the gap. CDR3 length equals 12 residues. This chain's CDR3 is CASSFSPETQYF. CDR3 sequence (DNA): TGTGCCAGCAGTTTTAGCCCAGAGACCCAGTACTTC.

This chain joins TRBV6-5 and TRBJ2-2, with TRBD1 matching over 7 bases. From germline, CDR1 is MNHEY and CDR2 SVGAGI. After removal of 10 bases from V and 4 bases from J, the junction contained 9 bases not matched to a gene. The length of the CDR3 is 14 residues. The CDR3 DNA follows: TGTGCCACCACCGGGTCAGGGGGCACCGGGGAGCTGTTTTTT. Its protein product is CATTGSGGTGELFF.

CDR3 residues: CASSLAWGDYGYTF. As DNA, the CDR3 is TGTGCCAGCAGCTTGGCCTGGGGGGACTATGGCTACACCTTC. The chain couples TRBV5-5 to TRBJ1-2; TRBD1 might be the D (5 bases). With 0 bases removed from V and 3 bases from J, the gap between germline ends came to 9 bases. The CDR3 contains 14 residues. Germline assignment: CDR1 SGHKS and CDR2 YYEKEE (reference sequence).

This chain uses TRBV10-2 with TRBJ1-1; 9 bases line up with TRBD1. Trimming took 4 bases from V and 7 from J; bases not matched to a gene: 10. This CDR3 comprises 15 residues. The germline V gene has CDR1 WSHSY and CDR2 SAAADI. The CDR3 bases are TGCGCCAGCAGTGGGGACAGGGCCCTTTCTGTTGAAGCTTTCTTT. It is translated as CASSGDRALSVEAFF.

The CDR3 bases are TGCGCCAGCAGCACCTCCGGGACAGGGGTTTCTGGCTACACCTTC. The encoded protein is CASSTSGTGVSGYTF. The genes are TRBV5-1 and TRBJ1-2; TRBD1 aligns across 10 bases. The V gene's germline CDR1 is SGHRS and CDR2 YFSETQ. The trim removed 4 bases at V and 7 bases at J, leaving 10 bases unmatched. The CDR3 spans 15 residues.

V and J are TRBV5-1 and TRBJ1-2, with no clear D. V lost 4 bases and J 3 bases, leaving 16 bases between the germline ends. The CDR3 loop spans 15 amino acids. CDR1 is SGHRS and CDR2 is YFSETQ in the germline V gene. The CDR3 region is CASSHQGLEDYGYTF. The DNA for the CDR3 is TGCGCCAGCAGCCATCAAGGTCTGGAGGACTATGGCTACACCTTC.

CDR3 region: CASTRTGTYNEQFF. The CDR3 nucleotides are TGTGCCAGCACCAGGACAGGGACTTACAATGAGCAGTTCTTC. The chain links TRBV2 to TRBJ2-1; 8 bases are a match to TRBD1. The trim removed 7 bases at V and 4 bases at J, leaving 6 bases unmatched. The germline CDR1 and CDR2 sequences are SNHLY and FYNNEI. The CDR3 is 14 amino acids.

About this clone itself: Different DNA sequences within this sample yield the same CDR3. The V gene is TRBV3-1 (or the pseudogene TRBV3-2), the J gene TRBJ1-1, with 8 bases aligning to TRBD1. This CDR3 has 13 residues. The V and J ends lost 3 bases and 3 bases, in that order; junction bases with no gene match: 0. Per the germline V gene, CDR1 is LGHDT and CDR2 is YNNKEL (reference sequence). The CDR3 bases are TGTGCCAGCAGCCAGGACAGGGACACTGAAGCTTTCTTT. Residues: CASSQDRDTEAFF.